The entry that follows covers one T cell receptor beta chain sequence. Produced via immunoSEQ multiplex PCR; TCRdb's table is partial and in-frame only. The profile shows about 74,000 clones, approximately 94% of them singletons. This specimen belongs to a study of technical replicates of blood from several donors. The CDR3 contains 14 residues. Germline V gene sequence: CDR1 MNHEY, CDR2 SMNVEV (reference sequence). Between the trimmed V and J ends, which lost 6 bases and 7 bases, there was a span of 16 bases. The sequence derives from a human donor in good health. This chain links TRBV27 with TRBJ1-5; D is unresolved. The sequencing sample was made of T cells isolated from PBMCs. This CDR3 is CASSLWAGKQPQHF. CDR3 nucleotide sequence: TGTGCCAGCAGCCTCTGGGCGGGGAAACAGCCCCAGCATTTT.